The TCR beta chain described here comes from a study of blood T cell repertoires in COVID-19 (dated by TCRdb to the early 2020s). At the level of the whole study: Collaborator samples came from the United States, Italy and Spain and covered acute and convalescent phases of COVID-19. The dataset comprised deeply sampled blood TCRbeta repertoires from subjects exposed to, actively infected with, or recovered from COVID-19. Samples were obtained from the ongoing ImmuneRACE study (first 160 participants) and from 1,254 subjects provided by 6 global collaborators. Nearly every sample came with metadata listing a de-identified subject ID, COVID-19 status, age in years and sex. The material from the prospective study consisted of cDNA or gDNA derived from T cells, B-cell-depleted T cells, or PBMCs. HLA class I and class II types, where available, came from metadata supplied by the sample provider rather than from assay-based typing. The repertoires were released in a freely available public database meant as a resource for research on the immune response to SARS-CoV-2. What the study reported, not specific to this receptor: The quantity of clinical and demographic metadata differed by source and by participant and was supplied without curation.

The CDR3 numbers 21 residues from cysteine through phenylalanine. Left in the record is the CDR3 DNA by itself, 63 bases read in frame from the first base. CDR1 is given as LGHNT and CDR2 as FRNRAP, both from the germline V gene. V loses 5 bases at its end and J loses 0 bases; junction bases beyond the gene matches: 21. This clone has just a few counts. Its antigen specificity is not known. Base qualities are not recorded, but no much larger clone differs from it by a single base. The collaborating institutions used their own protocols to collect whole blood in K2EDTA tubes. For TCRbeta analysis, collaborator samples were shipped as frozen whole blood, as isolated PBMCs, or as DNA extracted from either sample type. TCRbeta CDR3 regions were amplified from genomic DNA by means of the immunoSEQ Assay, a bias-controlled multiplex PCR. The authors' pipeline ran thus. The number of nucleated cells in each sample was estimated by amplification of reference gene primers within the assay. To quantify the absolute abundance of each unique TCRbeta CDR3 rearrangement, sequence reads were collapsed and filtered. For each sample, productive Simpson clonality was calculated as the square root of Simpson's diversity index across productive rearrangements. The table was pulled from immuneACCESS by TCRdb, which kept in-frame rearrangements only. Such tables lose some clones; where checked, under half of the loss comes from unresolved V genes, and the rest has no known cause. That table furnishes V, J and clone size, whereas the DNA furnished D and trimming. The sample table records tens of thousands of clones; 82% of these occur just once. Approximately 14% of the sample is in the top ten clones.

Sample: peripheral blood. The source of this sequence is a woman at least 80 years old with acute or convalescent COVID-19. The rearranged segments are TRBV12-5 and TRBJ1-1; a stretch of 10 junction bases matches TRBD1. The nucleotide sequence reads as follows: TGTGCTAGTGGTGGCCGACAGGGGGCTGGTGTTGGACGGTTCATGAACACTGAAGCTTTCTTT. This yields the protein CASGGRQGAGVGRFMNTEAFF.